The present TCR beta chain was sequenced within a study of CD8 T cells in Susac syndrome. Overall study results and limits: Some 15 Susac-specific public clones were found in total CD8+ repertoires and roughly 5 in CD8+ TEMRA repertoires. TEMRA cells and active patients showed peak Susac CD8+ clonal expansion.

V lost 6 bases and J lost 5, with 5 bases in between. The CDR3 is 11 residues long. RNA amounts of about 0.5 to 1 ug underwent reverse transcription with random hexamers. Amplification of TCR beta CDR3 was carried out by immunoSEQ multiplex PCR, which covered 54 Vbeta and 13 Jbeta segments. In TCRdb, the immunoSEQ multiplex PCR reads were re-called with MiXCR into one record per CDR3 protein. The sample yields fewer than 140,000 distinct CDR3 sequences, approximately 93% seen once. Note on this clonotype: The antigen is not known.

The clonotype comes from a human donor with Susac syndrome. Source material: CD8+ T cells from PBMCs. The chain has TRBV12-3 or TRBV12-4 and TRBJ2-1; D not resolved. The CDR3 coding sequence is TGTGCCAGCAGCGGTAACAATGAGCAGTTCTTC. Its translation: CASSGNNEQFF.